Listed here are 28 T cell receptor beta chains from one sample, sequenced in a study of regulatory T cells in long-lasting Graves disease. Assembly of TCR beta libraries relied on iRepertoire HTBI primers together with Arm-PCR of CDR3 regions. TCRdb reprocessed the multiplex PCR reads via MiXCR and lists one record per CDR3 protein. The data contain 350,000 to 450,000 distinct CDR3 sequences, 21% of them singletons. The time point: persistent/refractory GD, antithyroid drugs over 5 years with positive TRAb. Researchers made the TCR library from RNA that was extracted from PBMCs. The sequencing here drew on peripheral blood mononuclear cells (PBMCs), taken when the disease was refractory, from a patient treated with antithyroid drugs. These receptors were taken from a female donor with Graves disease.

The J gene is TRBJ2-1, the V gene TRBV10-1; a weak D match, TRBD1 (6 bases). CDR1 and CDR2 (germline): WNHNN, SYGVQD (reference sequence). The CDR3 consists of 13 residues. The V end was cut by 9 bases, the J end by 3 bases, with 12 bases between. The CDR3: CASSDSYYNEQFF. The CDR3 DNA follows: TGCGCCAGTTCGGACAGTTACTACAATGAGCAGTTCTTC.

This clonotype has only a few counts. The rearrangement uses TRBV15 and TRBJ2-7; tentatively, D is TRBD2 (6 bases). This CDR3 spans 15 amino acids. Germline loops: CDR1 LNHNV, CDR2 YYDKDF (reference sequence). The germline V and J ends were trimmed by 2 bases and 6 bases, with 17 bases remaining between them. The CDR3 region is CATSRSVGGTIEQYF. CDR3 in DNA: TGTGCCACCAGCAGATCCGTAGGCGGGACGATCGAGCAGTACTTC.

J is TRBJ1-5 and V is TRBV27, with TRBD1 matching over 10 bases. The V segment lost 8 bases and the J segment 6 bases; nucleotides outside the gene matches: 7. Germline V gene data show CDR1 as MNHEY and CDR2 as SMNVEV (reference sequence). The CDR3 consists of 14 residues. The CDR3 region has the DNA TGTGCCAGCGGGACAGGGGTAGAAGGTCAGCCCCAGCATTTT. Protein: CASGTGVEGQPQHF.

CDR3 region: CATSRGTGFYEQYF. The CDR3, as DNA: TGTGCCACCAGCAGGGGGACAGGGTTCTACGAGCAGTACTTC. The V gene is TRBV15, the J gene TRBJ2-7, with 9 positions matching TRBD1. The germline CDR1 and CDR2 sequences are LNHNV and YYDKDF (reference sequence). The CDR3 is made up of 14 amino acids. Trimming cost V 3 bases and J 3 bases; bases outside gene matches: 3.

In the case of this clonotype: A read error is possible here, since a much larger clone lies one base away. The chain employs TRBV2 and TRBJ2-2; TRBD2 matches at 13 bases. The CDR3 length is 16 residues. Germline CDR1 and CDR2: SNHLY and FYNNEI. The DNA for the CDR3 is TGTGCCAGCAGTGGACTAGCGGGAGGAGAGACCGGGGAGCCGTTTTTT. Translated, it gives CASSGLAGGETGEPFF.

This clonotype was found a few times. The V gene is TRBV3-1, the J gene TRBJ2-2; 8 bases fit TRBD2. Germline V gene lookup returns CDR1 LGHDT and CDR2 YNNKEL (reference sequence). The length of the CDR3 is 18 residues. After removal of 6 bases from V and 5 bases from J, the junction contained 17 bases not matched to a gene. In nucleotides, the CDR3 is TGTGCCAGCAGTGAGAGATCATCCGGGAGGGCCGTAACCGGGGAGCTGTTTTTT. Translation gives CASSERSSGRAVTGELFF.

V gene TRBV4-1 combines with J gene TRBJ2-7; 7 bases line up with TRBD1. After removal of 3 bases from V and 5 bases from J, the junction contained 4 bases not matched to a gene. The CDR3 length is 13 residues. The germline gives CDR1 MGHRA, CDR2 YSYEKL. CDR3 in DNA: TGCGCCAGCAGCCAGGCTGACAGGGACGAGCAGTACTTC. It translates to CASSQADRDEQYF.

This clonotype appeared a few times. The CDR3 region is CASSLKSTGNSPLHF. CDR3 DNA: TGTGCCAGCAGTTTAAAGAGTACAGGGAATTCACCCCTCCACTTT. The V and J genes are TRBV27 and TRBJ1-6, with D maybe TRBD1 (6 bases). The germline V gene encodes CDR1 MNHEY and CDR2 SMNVEV (reference sequence). CDR3 size: 15 residues. The V and J ends lost 2 bases and 7 bases respectively, with 12 bases between them.

This clonotype was seen ten or more times. The gene calls are TRBV6-1 and TRBJ1-1; weak D call: TRBD1 (5 bases). Germline V lookup: CDR1 MNHNS, CDR2 SASEGT. This CDR3 has 14 amino acids. V lost 4 bases to trimming and J lost 5 bases, with 14 bases between them. Written as DNA, the CDR3 is TGTGCCAGCAGTGTTGGACACTCGGGGACTGAAGCTTTCTTT. This gives the protein CASSVGHSGTEAFF.

The chain joins TRBV7-3 to TRBJ1-1, with no clear D. CDR3 length: 16 residues. V lost 4 bases, J lost 4 bases, and 19 bases lay in between. Germline V lookup: CDR1 SGHTA, CDR2 FQGTGA. The CDR3 bases are TGTGCCAGCAGCTGGCGTTTTCGGTGGAAGTCCACTGAAGCTTTCTTT. This codes for CASSWRFRWKSTEAFF.

The chain couples TRBV6-1 to TRBJ2-1; 9 positions match TRBD1. Germline V gives CDR1 MNHNS, CDR2 SASEGT. The junction had 7 bases not matched to a gene; V was cut back by 6 bases and J by 7 bases. CDR3 length: 14 amino acids. The CDR3 sequence: CASSPGQGSNEQFF. CDR3 DNA: TGTGCCAGCAGCCCGGGACAGGGTAGTAATGAGCAGTTCTTC.

Remarks on this clonotype: One end of the junction fails to match germline, which may point to a read error. The V call is TRBV2, the J call TRBJ1-1, with 8 bases matching TRBD1. CDR3 length: 12 amino acids. CDR1 SNHLY and CDR2 FYNNEI come from the germline V gene. DNA of the CDR3: TGTGCCAGCACCGGGACAGGCACTGAAGTTTTCTTT. Its translation is CASTGTGTEVFF.

This clonotype has a count of ten or more. The junction and the germline gene differ at one end; a read error may be behind it. The rearrangement joins TRBV7-2 to TRBJ2-5, with D perhaps TRBD1 (6 bases). The CDR3 extends over 14 amino acids. From germline, CDR1 is SGHTA and CDR2 FQGNSA. The chain's CDR3 is CAGSLGTPPETQYF. CDR3 nucleotides: TGTGCCGGCAGCTTAGGGACACCGCCAGAGACCCAGTACTTC.

This clonotype has a handful of counts. The genes are TRBV6-2 or TRBV6-3 and TRBJ1-4; D uncertain. V was trimmed by 4 bases and J by 0 bases, leaving 15 bases between them. The germline V gene encodes CDR1 MNHEY and CDR2 SVGEGT. The CDR3 is 17 amino acids. The CDR3 spells CASSLHSAIATNEKLFF. For the CDR3, the DNA is TGTGCCAGCAGTTTACACTCGGCAATTGCAACTAATGAAAAACTGTTTTTT.

This clonotype was seen a handful of times. This chain uses TRBV20-1 with TRBJ2-7, with 8 bases identical to TRBD1. This CDR3 is 14 amino acids long. The trim removed 3 bases at V and 1 base at J, leaving 5 bases unmatched. Germline CDR1 DFQATT, CDR2 SNEGSKA (reference sequence). In DNA, the CDR3 is TGCAGTGCTAGTGACAGGGGTCGATCCTACGAGCAGTACTTC. Its translation: CSASDRGRSYEQYF.

This clonotype was detected a few times. This chain connects TRBV3-1 to TRBJ2-3; either TRBD1 or TRBD2 may supply D (5 bases each). Trimming left V 5 bases short and J 2 bases short, with 20 bases between. This CDR3 comprises 17 residues. The germline gives CDR1 LGHDT, CDR2 YNNKEL (reference sequence). CDR3 bases: TGTGCCAGCAGCTCTTGGGACGGACCCCACCCCACAGATACGCAGTATTTT. Its translation: CASSSWDGPHPTDTQYF.

This clonotype appeared once. This likely comes from a read error, as the CDR3 has no conserved phenylalanine or tryptophan at its end. The chain employs TRBV11-2 and TRBJ2-7, with 9 positions matching TRBD1. The CDR3 runs to 13 residues. Germline V CDR1 and CDR2: SGHAT, FQNNGV. The trim removed 5 bases at V and 5 bases at J, leaving 4 bases unmatched. The CDR3 protein is CASSPTGGNEQYL. CDR3 DNA: TGTGCCAGCAGCCCAACAGGGGGCAACGAGCAGTACCTC.

This clonotype was recorded a few times. V usage is TRBV18 and J usage is TRBJ1-2; perhaps TRBD1 as D (6 bases). V shed 6 bases and J shed 2 bases, with 13 bases lying between them. The CDR3 totals 14 residues. Looked up from germline, CDR1 is KGHSH and CDR2 is LQKENI. The CDR3 bases are TGTGCCAGCTCGCCGAATGACAGGAACTATGGCTACACCTTC. Translation: CASSPNDRNYGYTF.

V and J are TRBV5-1 and TRBJ2-1; 10 nucleotides agree with TRBD2. Germline-derived CDR1 and CDR2 are SGHRS and YFSETQ. V lost 6 bases to trimming and J lost 9 bases; unmatched junction nucleotides: 18. CDR3 length: 17 amino acids. The CDR3 protein is CASTLAPLAGVRGEQFF. CDR3 DNA: TGCGCCAGCACCCTCGCCCCTCTAGCGGGAGTAAGAGGTGAGCAGTTCTTC. The full variable domain, in which reference TRBV5-1 and TRBJ2-1 provide the parts outside the CDR3, is KAGVTQTPRYLIKTRGQQVTLSCSPISGHRSVSWYQQTPGQGLQFLFEYFSETQRNKGNFPGRFSGRQFSNSRSEMNVSTLELGDSALYLCASTLAPLAGVRGEQFFGPGTRLTVL.

This chain uses TRBV24-1 with TRBJ1-2, with D tentatively TRBD1 (5 bases). The V gene's germline CDR1 is KGHDR and CDR2 SFDVKD. The germline V and J ends were trimmed by 5 bases and 2 bases, with 14 bases remaining between them. This CDR3 comprises 15 residues. CDR3 sequence: CATSGGGSGNYGYTF. The CDR3 DNA follows: TGTGCCACCAGTGGGGGGGGTTCTGGAAACTATGGCTACACCTTC.

This clonotype occurred a few times. The rearrangement joins TRBV18 to TRBJ1-6, with TRBD1 as a possible D gene (5 bases). Germline V lookup: CDR1 KGHSH, CDR2 LQKENI. V was clipped by 3 bases and J by 5 bases, with 11 bases between them. This CDR3 has 15 residues. The CDR3 spells CASSPVGGDNSPLHF. The CDR3 DNA reads as TGTGCCAGCTCACCGGTTGGGGGAGATAATTCACCCCTCCACTTT.

This clonotype has a handful of counts. A much bigger clone sits one base away, suggesting this may be a read error. The rearrangement joins TRBV2 to TRBJ1-2; weak D call: TRBD1 (5 bases). V was clipped by 6 bases and J by 4 bases, with 15 bases between them. This CDR3 spans 14 amino acids. Germline V CDR1 and CDR2: SNHLY, FYNNEI. The CDR3 DNA is TGTGCCAGCAGAGACAACGGGGGGTCCTATGGCTACACCTTC. It is translated as CASRDNGGSYGYTF.

Ten or more counts support this clonotype. CDR3 DNA sequence: TGTGCCAGCAGTCCTCGGACTAGCGGGAGGGCCGTCGCGTACGAGCAGTACTTC. Amino acid sequence: CASSPRTSGRAVAYEQYF. The chain combines TRBV28 with TRBJ2-7; 15 nucleotides match TRBD2. V lost 5 bases to trimming and J lost 4 bases; unmatched junction nucleotides: 12. This CDR3 spans 18 amino acids. Germline CDR1 is MDHEN and CDR2 is SYDVKM.

The CDR3 loop reads CSARDPRSPGQFQSPLHF. The CDR3 DNA sequence: TGCAGTGCTAGAGACCCAAGATCCCCGGGCCAGTTTCAGTCACCCCTCCACTTT. V gene TRBV20-1 combines with J gene TRBJ1-6, with D unclear. CDR1 DFQATT and CDR2 SNEGSKA come from the germline V gene (reference sequence). Trimming took off 0 bases at V and 10 bases at J, with 25 bases between the two ends. The CDR3 is 18 residues long.

This clonotype has a count of ten or more. The V gene is TRBV30, the J gene TRBJ2-5; possible D gene TRBD2, 5 bases. Trimming stripped 3 bases from V and 1 base from J, with 15 bases between. In germline, CDR1 is GTSNPN, CDR2 SVGIG (reference sequence). The CDR3 length is 15 residues. The CDR3 DNA follows: TGTGCCTGGAGCCGAGGACTCAATCCCCAAGAGACCCAGTACTTC. This translates into CAWSRGLNPQETQYF.

The table lists this clonotype with a few counts. This chain joins TRBV7-2 and TRBJ1-6; the D is unclear. The germline V gene encodes CDR1 SGHTA and CDR2 FQGNSA. Trimming took 2 bases from V and 7 from J, leaving 6 bases between them. The CDR3 contains 13 residues. CDR3 DNA sequence: TGTGCCAGCAGCTTACAGATGAATTCACCCCTCCACTTT. Its protein is CASSLQMNSPLHF.

This clonotype showed up many times. The chain links TRBV7-9 to TRBJ2-7, with D possibly matching TRBD1 (6 bases). Germline V gene data show CDR1 as SEHNR and CDR2 as FQNEAQ (reference sequence). V was pared by 1 base and J by 2 bases, with 9 bases between. CDR3 length equals 14 residues. The CDR3 DNA follows: TGTGCCAGCAGCTTAGAACAGGGACCCTACGAGCAGTACTTC. Its protein product is CASSLEQGPYEQYF.

This clonotype has a count of ten or more. V and J are TRBV7-9 and TRBJ2-7; maybe TRBD1 (5 bases). The CDR3 is 12 residues long. Trimming removed 5 bases at V and 2 bases at J, with 7 bases between. The germline V gene has CDR1 SEHNR and CDR2 FQNEAQ (reference sequence). This chain's CDR3 is CASSRGTYEQYF. The CDR3 DNA reads as TGTGCCAGCAGCAGGGGTACCTACGAGCAGTACTTC.